This T cell receptor (beta chain) was sequenced in a study of T cell changes during pregnancy in multiple sclerosis (dated by TCRdb to the late 2010s). Regarding the research as a whole: In women with multiple sclerosis, the researchers looked at how the T cell repertoire shifted as pregnancy progressed.

The method was the immunoSEQ multiplex PCR assay. TCRdb obtained this table from immuneACCESS and retained in-frame rearrangements with V and J assigned. These tables miss some clones; where compared with another copy, unresolved V genes account for less than half of the shortfall, and the remainder is unexplained. This sample gives some 76,000 clones in total; 85% to 95% of them show up just once. The top ten hold around 0.27% of the sample. This clone was detected once. Its antigen has not been determined. No qualities accompany the bases; no much larger clone lies one base away. The TCR comes from a female donor with multiple sclerosis, enrolled in a pregnancy study. The input for sequencing was CD4+ T cells from peripheral blood mononuclear cells, taken after pregnancy.

The CDR3 in this case is CASEAGGANIQYF. The nucleotide sequence is TGTGCCAGCGAGGCGGGGGGGGCAAACATTCAGTACTTC. The sequence joins TRBV2 to TRBJ2-4, and 9 bases in between align with TRBD2. Reading the germline V gene gives CDR1 SNHLY and CDR2 FYNNEI. Here V drops 8 bases and J drops 6 bases, and the junction holds 5 bases not matched to any gene. The CDR3 covers 13 residues, taking in both the cysteine and the phenylalanine. CDR3 DNA only is kept here, 39 bases in frame from base 1.